A single sample gave rise to the 23 T cell receptor beta chains below, sequenced in a study of somatic mutations in cytotoxic T cells in rheumatoid arthritis. Assay used: immunoSEQ multiplex PCR; TCRdb lists only in-frame clones, some missing. The profile shows 20,000 or so clones, 81% of them singletons. Material: CD8+ T cells sorted from blood. The receptors originated from an adult with rheumatoid arthritis.

There are a few counts of this clone. The chain combines TRBV15 with TRBJ2-7; no reliable D call. This CDR3 has 15 amino acids. V lost 0 bases and J 2 bases, leaving 11 bases between the germline ends. The germline V gene has CDR1 LNHNV and CDR2 YYDKDF (reference sequence). The CDR3 protein is CATSRDSDGPYEQYF. CDR3 bases: TGTGCCACCAGCAGAGATTCGGACGGACCCTACGAGCAGTACTTC.

The chain combines TRBV28 with TRBJ2-1, with TRBD2 identical over 7 bases. The trim removed 7 bases at V and 10 bases at J, leaving 13 bases unmatched. The germline V gene encodes CDR1 MDHEN and CDR2 SYDVKM. The CDR3 is 14 amino acids. DNA of the CDR3: TGTGCCAGCACCTGGGGGGGAGCCACCCGGGAGCAGTTCTTC. Its translation: CASTWGGATREQFF.

This clone was seen a single time. The J gene is TRBJ1-2, the V gene TRBV29-1; D remains unclear. V lost 2 bases and J 3 bases, leaving 19 bases between the germline ends. The germline V gene encodes CDR1 SQVTM and CDR2 ANQGSEA. The CDR3 length is 16 residues. CDR3 nucleotides: TGCAGCGTTGAAACTTCTGGGCTAGGCAGACACTATGGCTACACCTTC. Translation gives CSVETSGLGRHYGYTF.

A single count supports this clone. The V and J genes are TRBV19 and TRBJ1-2, with 8 bases fitting TRBD1. The CDR3 length is 14 residues. V dropped 6 bases and J dropped 4; count of bases not matched to a gene: 7. Germline V lookup: CDR1 LNHDA, CDR2 SQIVND (reference sequence). CDR3 loop: CASSPGQVPYGYTF. The CDR3 DNA reads as TGTGCCAGTAGCCCGGGACAGGTGCCCTATGGCTACACCTTC.

Here the CDR3 reads CASSDSWVPQYF. CDR3 in DNA: TGCGCCAGCAGCGACAGCTGGGTTCCCCAGTACTTC. V and J are TRBV10-2 and TRBJ2-5, with D tentatively TRBD1 (5 bases). The germline V gene encodes CDR1 WSHSY and CDR2 SAAADI. The V gene lost 6 bases and the J gene lost 9 bases, with 14 bases spanning the gap. The CDR3 sequence is 12 residues long.

This clone was seen a handful of times. The chain recombines TRBV27 with TRBJ2-2, with a weak D call TRBD2 (6 bases). Deletions cut 8 bases from V and 9 bases from J, with 7 bases between. The CDR3 runs to 10 residues. Germline V gene data show CDR1 as MNHEY and CDR2 as SMNVEV (reference sequence). CDR3 loop: CASGRRELFF. The CDR3 coding sequence is TGTGCCAGCGGGAGGCGGGAGCTGTTTTTT.

The rearrangement links TRBV7-8 to TRBJ2-3, with 7 bases aligning to TRBD1. CDR1 is SGHVS, CDR2 FQNEAQ, per germline. The CDR3 runs to 17 residues. The junction had 17 bases not matched to a gene; V was cut back by 5 bases and J by 6 bases. CDR3 loop: CASSQNLPGQRTDTQYF. DNA for the CDR3: TGTGCCAGCAGCCAAAACCTTCCGGGACAGAGGACGGATACGCAGTATTTT.

The chain recombines TRBV5-4 with TRBJ2-4; D could derive from TRBD1 or TRBD2 (5 bases each). Germline V gene data show CDR1 as SGHNT and CDR2 as YYREEE (reference sequence). V dropped 3 bases and J dropped 0 bases, with 10 bases sitting between them. This CDR3 has 15 residues. The CDR3 loop is CASSSGPEAKNIQYF. The CDR3, as DNA: TGTGCCAGCAGCTCGGGACCGGAAGCCAAAAACATTCAGTACTTC.

This chain links TRBV6-4 with TRBJ2-2; perhaps TRBD2 as D (5 bases). V shed 5 bases and J shed 4 bases, with 8 bases lying between them. Germline CDR1 and CDR2: MRHNA and SNTAGT. CDR3 length equals 13 residues. Written as DNA, the CDR3 is TGTGCCAGCAGTATGGCGGGCACCGGGGAGCTGTTTTTT. Translated: CASSMAGTGELFF.

The rearrangement joins TRBV7-3 to TRBJ2-1; possible D gene TRBD2, 6 bases. Germline V CDR1 and CDR2: SGHTA, FQGTGA. The germline V and J ends were trimmed by 1 base and 2 bases, with 9 bases remaining between them. CDR3 length: 15 residues. CDR3 DNA: TGTGCCAGCAGCTTAATTGGAGGGGCCTACAATGAGCAGTTCTTC. Encoded protein: CASSLIGGAYNEQFF.

This sequence joins TRBV4-2 and TRBJ2-1, with 7 bases that match TRBD2. Trimming at V came to 0 bases and at J to 10 bases, leaving 12 bases not matched to a gene. The CDR3 extends over 16 amino acids. In germline, CDR1 is LGHNA, CDR2 YNFKEQ. The CDR3 coding sequence is TGTGCCAGCAGCCAAGACTGGGCGGGGGTAGAGAAGGAGCAGTTCTTC. Its translation is CASSQDWAGVEKEQFF.

The genes are TRBV13 and TRBJ1-3; D ambiguous. From germline, CDR1 is PRHDT and CDR2 FYEKMQ (reference sequence). V lost 2 bases and J 0 bases, leaving 11 bases between the germline ends. The CDR3 is made up of 16 amino acids. The CDR3 DNA is TGTGCCAGCAGCTTATCGTTGAGGAGCTCTGGAAACACCATATATTTT. It encodes CASSLSLRSSGNTIYF.

This chain connects TRBV28 to TRBJ2-5; TRBD1 matches 8 bases. With 4 bases clipped from V and 5 bases from J, the junction kept 15 bases outside the gene matches. Germline V CDR1 and CDR2: MDHEN, SYDVKM. CDR3 length equals 17 residues. This CDR3 reads CASSSPSKTGEDETQYF. CDR3 bases: TGTGCCAGCAGTTCCCCATCAAAGACAGGGGAAGATGAGACCCAGTACTTC.

V and J are TRBV4-1 and TRBJ2-2, with D uncertain. The germline V gene encodes CDR1 MGHRA and CDR2 YSYEKL. This CDR3 comprises 12 residues. V lost 3 bases and J 6 bases, leaving 5 bases between the germline ends. CDR3 nucleotides: TGCGCCAGCAGCCACGCGGCCGGGGAGCTGTTTTTT. As protein: CASSHAAGELFF.

J is TRBJ2-3 and V is TRBV9; TRBD2 aligns across 8 bases. This CDR3 spans 17 amino acids. Germline assignment: CDR1 SGDLS and CDR2 YYNGEE. The junction had 9 bases not matched to a gene; V was cut back by 0 bases and J by 3 bases. CDR3 in amino acids: CASSVGAGGVGTDTQYF. The CDR3 bases are TGTGCCAGCAGCGTAGGAGCCGGGGGGGTGGGTACAGATACGCAGTATTTT.

There are a few counts of this clone. This sequence joins TRBV28 and TRBJ2-2; the D call may be TRBD1 or TRBD2 (5 bases each). V was trimmed by 3 bases and J by 4 bases, leaving 12 bases between them. There are 15 residues in the CDR3. Germline assignment: CDR1 MDHEN and CDR2 SYDVKM. The DNA of the CDR3 is TGTGCCAGCAGTTTTATAGGGGACCTCACCGGGGAGCTGTTTTTT. It specifies CASSFIGDLTGELFF.

This clone was detected only once. The V call is TRBV9, the J call TRBJ2-2; TRBD2 agrees at 8 bases. CDR3 length: 16 amino acids. Trimming took 4 bases from V and 4 from J; bases not matched to a gene: 9. Germline values: CDR1 SGDLS, CDR2 YYNGEE. The DNA of the CDR3 is TGTGCCAGCAGCCCCAAGGACGGGGGGGTCACCGGGGAGCTGTTTTTT. The encoded protein is CASSPKDGGVTGELFF.

This sequence joins TRBV4-2 and TRBJ1-1, with D possibly being TRBD1 (5 bases). This CDR3 spans 16 amino acids. Looked up from germline, CDR1 is LGHNA and CDR2 is YNFKEQ. V lost 2 bases to trimming and J lost 5 bases, with 18 bases between them. CDR3 bases: TGTGCCAGCAGCCAACCCCCGACAGAGGGGACGACTGAAGCTTTCTTT. It codes for CASSQPPTEGTTEAFF.

This clone was seen once. J is TRBJ2-7 and V is TRBV20-1, with D uncertain. V was clipped by 3 bases and J by 3 bases, with 6 bases between them. The germline CDR1 and CDR2 sequences are DFQATT and SNEGSKA (reference sequence). The CDR3 has 11 residues. CDR3 region: CSARGYYEQYF. The CDR3 DNA is TGCAGTGCTAGGGGTTACTACGAGCAGTACTTC.

The V and J genes are TRBV30 and TRBJ1-1; unclear D gene. Germline loops: CDR1 GTSNPN, CDR2 SVGIG (reference sequence). V was trimmed by 3 bases and J by 6 bases, leaving 11 bases between them. The CDR3 totals 12 residues. CDR3 loop: CAWSYESSEAFF. Written as DNA, the CDR3 is TGTGCCTGGAGCTACGAGTCATCTGAAGCTTTCTTT.

This clone was counted between two and nine times. This chain links TRBV4-3 with TRBJ1-2; D not resolved. Germline loops: CDR1 LGHNA, CDR2 YSLEER. The CDR3 is made up of 15 amino acids. V was pared by 0 bases and J by 2 bases, with 10 bases between. The CDR3 region is CASSQDWQTNYGYTF. The CDR3 DNA reads as TGCGCCAGCAGCCAAGATTGGCAGACCAACTATGGCTACACCTTC.

This clone occurred a few times. The J gene is TRBJ2-2, the V gene TRBV9; 12 bases match TRBD2. Germline CDR1 reads SGDLS; CDR2 reads YYNGEE. This CDR3 contains 16 residues. V shed 2 bases, J shed 6 bases, and the junction held 5 bases outside the gene matches. The CDR3 coding sequence is TGTGCCAGCAGCGTGGCGACTAGCGGGAGTGCCGGGGAGCTGTTTTTT. Its translation: CASSVATSGSAGELFF.

V gene TRBV7-2 combines with J gene TRBJ2-7, with D unclear. This CDR3 has 15 residues. V was pared by 5 bases and J by 0 bases, with 14 bases between. The germline CDR1 and CDR2 sequences are SGHTA and FQGNSA. The CDR3 reads CASSPFGGDSYEQYF. The CDR3 coding sequence is TGTGCCAGCAGCCCTTTTGGTGGGGACTCCTACGAGCAGTACTTC.